Reported below is one TCR beta chain. Its specificity is unknown. The data were obtained in a study of cytomegalovirus exposure and HLA in healthy donors. Study as a whole: Samples from HLA-typed donors yielded about 85 million unique TCRs in an early data release. Findings and limits, study-wide: A prior analysis recorded that most TCR beta V segments were productive about 87% or about 30% of the time.

PCR employed 60 Vbeta and 13 Jbeta primers. TCRdb's table, derived via immunoSEQ multiplex PCR, lists solely in-frame clones and lacks some. This sample has 120,000 or so clones; 8.5% to 9% occur once, and the top ten carry approximately 6.6%. The sequencing input was PBMCs. This TCR derives from a woman between 40 and 50 years old in good health and CMV-seropositive.

The CDR3 DNA reads as TGTGCCAGCCACTCTGGGGCCAACGTCCTGACTTTC. Translating gives CASHSGANVLTF. This chain links TRBV5-6 with TRBJ2-6; D is uncertain. This CDR3 is 12 amino acids long. Trimming cost V 7 bases and J 0 bases, with 2 bases left between them. Looked up from germline, CDR1 is SGHDT and CDR2 is YYEEEE.